These T cell receptor beta chains were read from a single sample in a study of memory CD8 T cells in hepatitis C reinfection. Sequencing used immunoSEQ multiplex PCR; TCRdb keeps in-frame clones, though not all of them. The sample lists approximately 49,000 clones; 89% were seen once. Material for sequencing was naive CD8+ T cells sorted from blood. The receptors derive from a man between 18 and 35 years old with hepatitis C virus infection. The conserved cysteine and the conserved F or W are not part of the CDR3 here.

v_call cdr3_aa
TRBV5-6 ASSPWGGVGQPQH
TRBV6-6 ASSSGFGNQPQH
TRBV29-1 SVEDQGEF
TRBV19 ASSAASGGYEQY
TRBV4-1 ASSLGGRGNYEQY
TRBV28 ASSLGAYEQY
TRBV27 ASSNGQYHEQY
TRBV30 AWTGGNTEAF
TRBV9 ASSGPTADGYT
TRBV6-6 ASSYSVSRGVYEQY
TRBV27 ASSYVLGRGLGEQF
TRBV27 ASSLRGPGELF
TRBV19 ASSIVSVNQPQH
TRBV19 ASSLATGGNTEAF
TRBV7-9 ASRPRQGSMNTEAF
TRBV6-1 ASSPSGPYNEQF
TRBV30 AYSGQGPTGELF
TRBV5-1 ASSLDQGPYNEQF
TRBV7-9 ASSSLAGLAKNIQY
TRBV4-1 ASSQDRTAYNEQF
TRBV15 ATSRDRQGATETQY
TRBV27 ASSLVGGLSYEQY
TRBV11-2 ASSPSGLGAQETQY
TRBV7-9 ASSLDATRDTEAF
TRBV5-4 ASSSGVTGGGETQY
TRBV29-1 SVETTDGSGYT
TRBV13 ASSSGTGSYGYT
TRBV27 ASSTQGQGARDTQY
TRBV28 ASSRDRGTDTQY
TRBV5-4 ASSLVLAGGHEQY